These 2 T cell receptor beta chains came from one sample sequenced in a study of blood T cell repertoires in COVID-19. This table comes from immunoSEQ multiplex PCR, and its TCRdb copy is limited to in-frame clones, with some not included. This table holds under 400,000 clones, around 87% found once. The sample consisted of PBMCs or T cells enriched from blood (not recorded which). These receptors came from a man aged 35 to 55 in a cohort exposed to, infected with or recovered from COVID-19 (not recorded which).

The chain has TRBV5-5 and TRBJ1-2; D gene unclear. Germline CDR1 and CDR2: SGHKS and YYEKEE (reference sequence). The CDR3 is made up of 14 amino acids. The V and J ends lost 5 bases and 0 bases respectively, with 11 bases between them. The CDR3 DNA sequence: TGTGCCAGCAGTCCGGGTCGAGCTAACTATGGCTACACCTTC. Amino acid sequence: CASSPGRANYGYTF.

This clone was detected only once. The chain recombines TRBV19 with TRBJ1-3; TRBD1 matches 9 bases. Looked up from germline, CDR1 is LNHDA and CDR2 is SQIVND (reference sequence). The length of the CDR3 is 15 residues. J gave up 4 bases and V 6 bases, and 7 bases lay outside the gene matches. This CDR3 is CASRRDRGTGNTIYF. The CDR3 coding sequence is TGTGCCAGTAGGAGAGACAGGGGGACGGGAAACACCATATATTTT.